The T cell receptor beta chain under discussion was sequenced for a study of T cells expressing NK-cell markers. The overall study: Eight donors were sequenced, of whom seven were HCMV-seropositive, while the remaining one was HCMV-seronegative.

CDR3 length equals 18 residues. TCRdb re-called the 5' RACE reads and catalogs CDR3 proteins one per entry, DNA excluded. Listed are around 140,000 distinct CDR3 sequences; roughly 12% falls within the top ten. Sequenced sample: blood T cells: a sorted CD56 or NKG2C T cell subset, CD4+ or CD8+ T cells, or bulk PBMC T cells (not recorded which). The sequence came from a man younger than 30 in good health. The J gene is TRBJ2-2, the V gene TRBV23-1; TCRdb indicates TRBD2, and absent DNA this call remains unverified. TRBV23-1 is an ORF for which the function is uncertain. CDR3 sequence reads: CATTPGLAGEGSTGELFF.